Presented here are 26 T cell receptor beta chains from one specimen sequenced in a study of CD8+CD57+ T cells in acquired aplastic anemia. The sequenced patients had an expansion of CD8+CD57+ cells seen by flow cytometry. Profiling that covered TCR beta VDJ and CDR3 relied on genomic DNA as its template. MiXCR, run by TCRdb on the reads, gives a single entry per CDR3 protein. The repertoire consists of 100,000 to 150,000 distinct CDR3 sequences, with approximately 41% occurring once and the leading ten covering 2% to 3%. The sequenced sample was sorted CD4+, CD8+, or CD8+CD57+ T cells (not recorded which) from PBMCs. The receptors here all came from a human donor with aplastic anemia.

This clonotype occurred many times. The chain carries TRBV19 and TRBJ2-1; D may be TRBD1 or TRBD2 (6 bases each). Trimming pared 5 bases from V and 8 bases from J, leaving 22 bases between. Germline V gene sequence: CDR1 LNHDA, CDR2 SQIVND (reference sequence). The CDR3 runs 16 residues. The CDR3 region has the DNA TGTGCCAGTAGTTTAATGGGGGGCCCCCGGGACCATGAGCAGTTCTTC. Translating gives CASSLMGGPRDHEQFF.

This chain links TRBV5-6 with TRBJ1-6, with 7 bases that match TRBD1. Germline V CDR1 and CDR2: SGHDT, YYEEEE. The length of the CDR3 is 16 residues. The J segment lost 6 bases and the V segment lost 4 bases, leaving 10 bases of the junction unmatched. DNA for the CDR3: TGTGCCAGCAGCCGGAGGAAGGGGGCTGCTAATTCACCCCTCCACTTT. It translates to CASSRRKGAANSPLHF.

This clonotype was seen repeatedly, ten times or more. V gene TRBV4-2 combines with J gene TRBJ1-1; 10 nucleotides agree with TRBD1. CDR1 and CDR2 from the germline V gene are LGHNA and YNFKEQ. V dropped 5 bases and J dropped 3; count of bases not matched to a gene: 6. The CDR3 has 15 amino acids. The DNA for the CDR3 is TGTGCCAGCAGCAAAGGGGGACAGGGGTACACTGAAGCTTTCTTT. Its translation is CASSKGGQGYTEAFF.

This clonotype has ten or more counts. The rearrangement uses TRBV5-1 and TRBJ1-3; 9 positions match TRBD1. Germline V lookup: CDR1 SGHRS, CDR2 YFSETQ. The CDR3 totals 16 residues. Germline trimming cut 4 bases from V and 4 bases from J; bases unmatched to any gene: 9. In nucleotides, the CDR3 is TGCGCCAGCAGCCCTCTGGGACAGGGCCAGGGAAACACCATATATTTT. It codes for CASSPLGQGQGNTIYF.

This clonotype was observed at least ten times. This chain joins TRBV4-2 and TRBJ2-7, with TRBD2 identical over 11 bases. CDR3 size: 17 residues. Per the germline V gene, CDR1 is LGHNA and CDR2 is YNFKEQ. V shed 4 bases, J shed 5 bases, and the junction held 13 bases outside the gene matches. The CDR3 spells CASSRIPTSGAGDEQYF. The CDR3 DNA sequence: TGTGCCAGCAGCCGGATCCCGACTAGCGGGGCTGGGGACGAGCAGTACTTC.

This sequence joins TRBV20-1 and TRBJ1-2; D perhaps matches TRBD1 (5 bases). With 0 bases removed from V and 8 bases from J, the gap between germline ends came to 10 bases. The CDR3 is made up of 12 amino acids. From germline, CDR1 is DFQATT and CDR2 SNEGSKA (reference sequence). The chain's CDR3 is CSARDGAGGYTF. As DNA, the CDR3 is TGCAGTGCTAGAGATGGGGCAGGGGGCTACACCTTC.

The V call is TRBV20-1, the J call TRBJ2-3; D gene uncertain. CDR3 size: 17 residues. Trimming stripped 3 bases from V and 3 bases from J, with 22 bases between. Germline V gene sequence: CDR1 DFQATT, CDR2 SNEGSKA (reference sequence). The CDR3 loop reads CSARSPWTATTTDTQYF. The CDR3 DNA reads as TGCAGTGCTAGGAGCCCCTGGACCGCTACCACGACAGATACGCAGTATTTT.

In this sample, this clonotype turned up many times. The CDR3 loop is CASSSKGSHNEQFF. The CDR3 nucleotides read TGTGCCAGCAGCTCCAAAGGGAGCCACAATGAGCAGTTCTTC. This rearrangement joins TRBV9 to TRBJ2-1; maybe TRBD2 (5 bases). With 4 bases removed from V and 5 bases from J, the gap between germline ends came to 13 bases. The CDR3 runs 14 residues. The V gene's germline CDR1 is SGDLS and CDR2 YYNGEE.

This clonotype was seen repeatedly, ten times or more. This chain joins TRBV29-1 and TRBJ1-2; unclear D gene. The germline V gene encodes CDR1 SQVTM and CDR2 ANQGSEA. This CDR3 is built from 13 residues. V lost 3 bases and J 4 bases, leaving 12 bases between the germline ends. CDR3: CSVESRSGYGYTF. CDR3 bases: TGCAGCGTTGAGTCAAGGAGCGGCTATGGCTACACCTTC.

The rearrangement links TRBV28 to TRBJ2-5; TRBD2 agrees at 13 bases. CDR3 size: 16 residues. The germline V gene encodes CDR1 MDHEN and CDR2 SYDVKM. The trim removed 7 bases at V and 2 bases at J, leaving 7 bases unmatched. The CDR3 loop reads CASIRTSGGEQETQYF. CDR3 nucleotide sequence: TGTGCCAGCATTAGGACTAGCGGGGGAGAACAAGAGACCCAGTACTTC.

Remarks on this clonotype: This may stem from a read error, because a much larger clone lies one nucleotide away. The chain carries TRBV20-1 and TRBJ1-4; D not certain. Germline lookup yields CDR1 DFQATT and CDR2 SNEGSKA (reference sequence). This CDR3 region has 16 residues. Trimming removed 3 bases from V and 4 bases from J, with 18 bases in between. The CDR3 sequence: CSASLSGGIYNEKLFF. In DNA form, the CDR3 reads TGCAGTGCTAGTTTGTCAGGAGGGATCTATAATGAAAAACTGTTTTTT.

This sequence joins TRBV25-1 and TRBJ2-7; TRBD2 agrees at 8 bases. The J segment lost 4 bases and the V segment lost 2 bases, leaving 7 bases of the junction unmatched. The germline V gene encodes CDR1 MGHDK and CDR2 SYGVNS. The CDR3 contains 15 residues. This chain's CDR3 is CASSELGTSNYEQYF. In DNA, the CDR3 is TGTGCCAGCAGTGAACTCGGGACTAGTAATTACGAGCAGTACTTC.

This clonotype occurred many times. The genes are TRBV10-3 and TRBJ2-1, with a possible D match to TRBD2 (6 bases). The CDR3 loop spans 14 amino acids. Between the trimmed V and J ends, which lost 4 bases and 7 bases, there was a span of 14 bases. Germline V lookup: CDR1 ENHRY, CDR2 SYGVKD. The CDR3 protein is CAISGPGGLNEQFF. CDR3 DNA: TGTGCCATCAGTGGTCCCGGGGGTTTAAATGAGCAGTTCTTC.

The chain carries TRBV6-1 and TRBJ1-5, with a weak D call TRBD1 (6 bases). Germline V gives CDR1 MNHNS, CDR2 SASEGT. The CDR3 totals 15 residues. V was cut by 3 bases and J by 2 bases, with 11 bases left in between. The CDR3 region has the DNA TGTGCCAGCAGTGATTGGGGGGCTGGCAATCAGCCCCAGCATTTT. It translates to CASSDWGAGNQPQHF.

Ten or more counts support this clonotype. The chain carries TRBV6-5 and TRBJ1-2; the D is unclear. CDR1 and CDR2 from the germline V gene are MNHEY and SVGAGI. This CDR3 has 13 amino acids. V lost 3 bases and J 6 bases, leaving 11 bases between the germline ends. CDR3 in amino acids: CASSYGLTDGYTF. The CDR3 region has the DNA TGTGCCAGCAGTTATGGCCTAACGGATGGCTACACCTTC.

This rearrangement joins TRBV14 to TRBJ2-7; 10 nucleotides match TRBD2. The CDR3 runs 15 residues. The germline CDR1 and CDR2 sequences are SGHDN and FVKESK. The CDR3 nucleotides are TGTGCTAGACGCCAGCGGGGGGGCCCGTACTACGAGCAGTACTTC. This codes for CARRQRGGPYYEQYF.

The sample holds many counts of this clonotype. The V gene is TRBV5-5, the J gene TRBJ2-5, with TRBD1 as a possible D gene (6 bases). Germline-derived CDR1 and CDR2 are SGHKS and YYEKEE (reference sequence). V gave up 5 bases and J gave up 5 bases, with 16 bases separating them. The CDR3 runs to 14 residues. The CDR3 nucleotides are TGTGCCAGCAGGCAGGGGCTCCCCGGGGAGACCCAGTACTTC. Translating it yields CASRQGLPGETQYF.

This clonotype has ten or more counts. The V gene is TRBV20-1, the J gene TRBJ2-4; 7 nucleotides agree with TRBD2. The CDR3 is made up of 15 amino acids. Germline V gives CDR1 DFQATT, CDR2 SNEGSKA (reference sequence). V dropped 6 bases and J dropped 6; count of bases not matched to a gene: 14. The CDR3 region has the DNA TGCAGTGCCTCTAAGTCCTCGGGGGGTGGAAACATTCAGTACTTC. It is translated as CSASKSSGGGNIQYF.

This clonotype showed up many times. CDR3 sequence: CASRAHSSWGYTF. In nucleotides, the CDR3 is TGTGCCAGCAGGGCCCATTCAAGTTGGGGCTACACCTTC. The chain employs TRBV6-1 and TRBJ1-2; D is unclear. The CDR3 consists of 13 residues. CDR1 is MNHNS, CDR2 SASEGT, per germline. V dropped 6 bases and J dropped 8 bases, with 16 bases sitting between them.

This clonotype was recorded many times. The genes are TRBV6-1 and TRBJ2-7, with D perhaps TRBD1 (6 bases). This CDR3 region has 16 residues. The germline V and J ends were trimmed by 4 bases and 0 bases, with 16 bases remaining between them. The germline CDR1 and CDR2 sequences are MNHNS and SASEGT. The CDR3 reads CASSVSGTPSSYEQYF. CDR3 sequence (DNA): TGTGCCAGCAGTGTATCCGGGACACCGAGCTCCTACGAGCAGTACTTC.

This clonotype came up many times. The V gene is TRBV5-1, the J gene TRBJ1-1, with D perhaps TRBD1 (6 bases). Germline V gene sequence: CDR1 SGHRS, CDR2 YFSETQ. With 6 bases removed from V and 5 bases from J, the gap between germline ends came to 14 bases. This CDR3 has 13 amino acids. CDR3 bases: TGCGCCAGCACCGTACAGGGCGGGACTGAAGCTTTCTTT. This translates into CASTVQGGTEAFF.

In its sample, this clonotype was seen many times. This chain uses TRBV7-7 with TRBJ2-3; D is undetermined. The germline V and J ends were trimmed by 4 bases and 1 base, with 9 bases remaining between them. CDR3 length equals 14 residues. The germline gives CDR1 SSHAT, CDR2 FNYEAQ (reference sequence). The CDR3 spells CASSSSGRTDTQYF. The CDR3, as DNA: TGTGCCAGCAGCTCATCGGGTCGCACAGATACGCAGTATTTT.

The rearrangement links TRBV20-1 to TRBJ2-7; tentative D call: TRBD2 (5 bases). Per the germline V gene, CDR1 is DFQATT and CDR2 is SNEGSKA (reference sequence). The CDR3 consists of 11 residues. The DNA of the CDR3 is TGCGGTCGGGGTAGCTCCTACGAGCAGTACTTC. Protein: CGRGSSYEQYF.

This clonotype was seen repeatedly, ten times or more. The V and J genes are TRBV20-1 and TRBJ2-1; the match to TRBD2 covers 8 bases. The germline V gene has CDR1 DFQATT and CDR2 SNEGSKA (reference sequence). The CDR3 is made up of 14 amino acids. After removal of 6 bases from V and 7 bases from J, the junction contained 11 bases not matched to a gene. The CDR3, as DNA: TGCAGTGCGCAGACGGGGGGGGGCCCGAATGAGCAGTTCTTC. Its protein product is CSAQTGGGPNEQFF.

The CDR3 here is CASSSGDRKVTF. DNA of the CDR3: TGTGCCAGCAGCTCCGGTGACAGGAAAGTCACCTTC. V gene TRBV7-8 combines with J gene TRBJ1-2; weak D call: TRBD1 (6 bases). The CDR3 is 12 residues long. V was pared by 4 bases and J by 13 bases, with 16 bases between. Germline V gives CDR1 SGHVS, CDR2 FQNEAQ.

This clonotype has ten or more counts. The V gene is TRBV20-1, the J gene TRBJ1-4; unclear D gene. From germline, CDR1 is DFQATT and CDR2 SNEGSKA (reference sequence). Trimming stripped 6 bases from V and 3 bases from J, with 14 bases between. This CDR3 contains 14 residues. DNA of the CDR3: TGCAGTGCCTCTTCACTGGGGTCTAATGAAAAACTGTTTTTT. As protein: CSASSLGSNEKLFF.